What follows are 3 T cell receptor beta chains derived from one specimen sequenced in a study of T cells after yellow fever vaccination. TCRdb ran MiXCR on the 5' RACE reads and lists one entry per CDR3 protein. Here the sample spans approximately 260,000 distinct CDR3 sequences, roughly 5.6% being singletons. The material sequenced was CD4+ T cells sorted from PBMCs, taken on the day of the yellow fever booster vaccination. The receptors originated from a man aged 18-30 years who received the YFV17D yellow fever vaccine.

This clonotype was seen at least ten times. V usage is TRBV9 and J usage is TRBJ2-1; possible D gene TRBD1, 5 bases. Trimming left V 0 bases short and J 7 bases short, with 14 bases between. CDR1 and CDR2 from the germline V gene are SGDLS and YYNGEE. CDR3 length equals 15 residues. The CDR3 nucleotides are TGTGCCAGCAGCGTAGCATCAGGGCGAGATAATGAGCAGTTCTTC. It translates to CASSVASGRDNEQFF. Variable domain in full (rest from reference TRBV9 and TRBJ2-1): DSGVTQTPKHLITATGQRVTLRCSPRSGDLSVYWYQQSLDQGLQFLIQYYNGEERAKGNILERFSAQQFPDLHSELNLSSLELGDSALYFCASSVASGRDNEQFFGPGTRLTVL.

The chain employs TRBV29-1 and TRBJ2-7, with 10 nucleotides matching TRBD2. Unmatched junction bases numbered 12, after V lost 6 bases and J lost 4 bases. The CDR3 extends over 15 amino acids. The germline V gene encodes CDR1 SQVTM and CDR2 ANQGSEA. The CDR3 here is CSVTWTSGVSYEQYF. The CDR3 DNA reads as TGCAGCGTGACGTGGACTAGCGGAGTAAGTTACGAGCAGTACTTC.

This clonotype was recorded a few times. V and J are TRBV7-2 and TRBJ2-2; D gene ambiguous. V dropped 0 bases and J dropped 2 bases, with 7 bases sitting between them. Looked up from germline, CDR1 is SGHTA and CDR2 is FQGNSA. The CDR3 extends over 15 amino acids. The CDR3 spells CASSLANRNTGELFF. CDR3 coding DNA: TGTGCCAGCAGCTTAGCGAACAGAAACACCGGGGAGCTGTTTTTT.